A single sample is the source of the 10 T cell receptor beta chains below, sequenced in a study of cytomegalovirus exposure and HLA in healthy donors. Primers: 60 Vbeta forward and 13 Jbeta reverse. The repertoire was sequenced with immunoSEQ multiplex PCR; TCRdb's copy has only in-frame clones and lacks some. The sample holds approximately 160,000 clones; 82% are singletons and the top ten take 1.5%. Sequencing was carried out using PBMCs. These receptors were taken from a male donor in good health and CMV-seronegative.

This chain joins TRBV4-2 and TRBJ1-1; 8 nucleotides line up with TRBD1. The length of the CDR3 is 14 residues. Germline assignment: CDR1 LGHNA and CDR2 YNFKEQ. With 1 base clipped from V and 3 bases from J, the junction kept 1 base outside the gene matches. In nucleotides, the CDR3 is TGTGCCAGCAGCCAAGTGGACAGGGACACTGAAGCTTTCTTT. This translates into CASSQVDRDTEAFF.

The rearrangement joins TRBV6-4 to TRBJ1-6; D is perhaps TRBD1 (5 bases). CDR1 is MRHNA and CDR2 is SNTAGT in the germline V gene. V was trimmed by 3 bases and J by 7 bases, leaving 7 bases between them. This CDR3 region has 13 residues. This CDR3 is CASSEQENSPLHF. CDR3 coding DNA: TGTGCCAGCAGTGAACAGGAAAATTCACCCCTCCACTTT.

The chain uses TRBV7-2 and TRBJ2-5; D is unresolved. Germline V lookup: CDR1 SGHTA, CDR2 FQGNSA. Between the trimmed V and J ends, which lost 3 bases and 5 bases, there was a span of 4 bases. This CDR3 is 11 amino acids long. The CDR3 loop reads CASSFGETQYF. Written as DNA, the CDR3 is TGTGCCAGCAGCTTCGGGGAGACCCAGTACTTC.

The V and J genes are TRBV11-3 and TRBJ2-5; D might be TRBD2 (6 bases). The CDR3 runs to 15 residues. Per the germline V gene, CDR1 is SGHNT and CDR2 is YENEEA. V was trimmed by 5 bases and J by 5 bases, leaving 18 bases between them. CDR3 sequence (DNA): TGTGCCAGCAGCCTCAACCCCGGGACTGCCGAGACCCAGTACTTC. This encodes CASSLNPGTAETQYF.

The chain has TRBV5-1 and TRBJ1-2; 8 bases align to TRBD1. The length of the CDR3 is 14 residues. The germline CDR1 and CDR2 sequences are SGHRS and YFSETQ. V dropped 3 bases and J dropped 2; count of bases not matched to a gene: 3. The CDR3 here is CASSSGTGNYGYTF. The CDR3 nucleotides are TGCGCCAGCAGCTCCGGGACAGGCAACTATGGCTACACCTTC. Using reference TRBV5-1 and TRBJ1-2 for the parts outside the CDR3, the full variable domain is KAGVTQTPRYLIKTRGQQVTLSCSPISGHRSVSWYQQTPGQGLQFLFEYFSETQRNKGNFPGRFSGRQFSNSRSEMNVSTLELGDSALYLCASSSGTGNYGYTFGSGTRLTVV.

V usage is TRBV5-1 and J usage is TRBJ2-1; possibly TRBD2 for D (6 bases). The V gene lost 1 base and the J gene lost 5 bases, with 13 bases spanning the gap. In germline, CDR1 is SGHRS, CDR2 YFSETQ. This CDR3 is 15 amino acids long. The CDR3 loop is CASSLLGLNNNEQFF. CDR3 coding DNA: TGCGCCAGCAGCTTGTTGGGACTTAACAACAATGAGCAGTTCTTC.

Only a few counts were recorded for this clone. The chain links TRBV6-4 to TRBJ2-2; TRBD2 agrees at 9 bases. This CDR3 region has 14 residues. Trimming removed 4 bases from V and 6 bases from J; junction bases left unmatched: 3. Per the germline V gene, CDR1 is MRHNA and CDR2 is SNTAGT. The CDR3 DNA reads TGTGCCAGCAGTGCTAGCGGGGACCCCGGGGAGCTGTTTTTT. The encoded protein is CASSASGDPGELFF.

This clone was counted a few times. Different DNA sequences within this sample yield the same CDR3. CDR3 nucleotide sequence: TGCGCCAGCAGCTTGGCGGGTACTAGCACAGATACGCAGTATTTT. This gives the protein CASSLAGTSTDTQYF. The chain is built from TRBV5-1 and TRBJ2-3; no clear D. CDR3 length equals 15 residues. Germline lookup yields CDR1 SGHRS and CDR2 YFSETQ. V lost 0 bases to trimming and J lost 0 bases, with 8 bases between them. Using reference TRBV5-1 and TRBJ2-3 for the parts outside the CDR3, the full variable domain is KAGVTQTPRYLIKTRGQQVTLSCSPISGHRSVSWYQQTPGQGLQFLFEYFSETQRNKGNFPGRFSGRQFSNSRSEMNVSTLELGDSALYLCASSLAGTSTDTQYFGPGTRLTVL.

In the case of this clone: A junction end diverges from the germline sequence, so it may reflect a read error. The V gene is TRBV6-4, the J gene TRBJ1-5; 8 bases fit TRBD1. This CDR3 comprises 15 residues. Germline V gene data show CDR1 as MRHNA and CDR2 as SNTAGT. This chain's CDR3 is CASRERDRWNRPQHF. Here the CDR3 DNA reads TGTGCCAGCAGGGAGAGGGACAGGTGGAATCGGCCCCAGCATTTT.

The chain is built from TRBV6-5 and TRBJ2-6, with 7 nucleotides matching TRBD1. The length of the CDR3 is 14 residues. The germline gives CDR1 MNHEY, CDR2 SVGAGI. With 6 bases clipped from V and 3 bases from J, the junction kept 2 bases outside the gene matches. The CDR3 reads CASRRTGGANVLTF. The CDR3, as DNA: TGTGCCAGCAGACGGACAGGTGGGGCCAACGTCCTGACTTTC.